These 2 T cell receptor beta chains share one sample of origin, sequenced in a study of beta chain features in type 1 diabetes. The study's findings and limits: Type 1 diabetes patients had TCRB CDR3s that were shorter (moderately but significantly so) in all four CD4+ subsets.

The isolated RNA, all of it, was reverse transcribed, so expressed TCRB transcripts were what got sequenced. Using immunoSEQ multiplex PCR, the repertoire was profiled, and TCRdb retains in-frame clones only, with some absent. Of more than 300,000 clones in the sample, over 7% are singletons; the top ten hold about 1%. The antigens of these receptors remain unknown. The sample taken for sequencing was central memory CD4+ T cells from blood. These receptors all stem from a young man with type 1 diabetes.

The CDR3 loop reads CASNRGQGRQPQHF. The CDR3 DNA is TGTGCCAGTAATCGGGGGCAGGGGCGTCAGCCCCAGCATTTT. The J gene is TRBJ1-5, the V gene TRBV19; TRBD1 is a possible D gene (6 bases). Trimming pared 7 bases from V and 6 bases from J, leaving 16 bases between. Germline V gene data show CDR1 as LNHDA and CDR2 as SQIVND (reference sequence). The CDR3 spans 14 residues.

The sample holds many counts of this clone. V and J are TRBV13 and TRBJ2-2; D is unclear. This CDR3 has 15 residues. The V end lost 0 bases, the J end lost 5 bases, and 10 bases lay between the germline ends. Germline-derived CDR1 and CDR2 are PRHDT and FYEKMQ (reference sequence). DNA of the CDR3: TGTGCCAGCAGCTTAGGAGGACCGAGAACCGGGGAGCTGTTTTTT. This encodes CASSLGGPRTGELFF.